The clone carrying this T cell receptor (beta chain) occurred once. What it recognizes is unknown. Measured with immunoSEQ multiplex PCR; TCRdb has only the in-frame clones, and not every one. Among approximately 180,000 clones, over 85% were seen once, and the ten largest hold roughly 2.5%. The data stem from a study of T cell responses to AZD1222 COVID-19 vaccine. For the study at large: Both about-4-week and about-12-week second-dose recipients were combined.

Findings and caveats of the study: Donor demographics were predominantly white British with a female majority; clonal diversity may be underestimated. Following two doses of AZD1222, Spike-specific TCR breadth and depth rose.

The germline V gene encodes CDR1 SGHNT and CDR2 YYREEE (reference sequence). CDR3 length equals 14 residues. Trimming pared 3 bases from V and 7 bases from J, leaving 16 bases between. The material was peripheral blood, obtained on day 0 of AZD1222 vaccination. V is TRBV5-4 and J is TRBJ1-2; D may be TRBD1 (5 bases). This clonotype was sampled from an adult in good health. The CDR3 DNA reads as TGTGCCAGCAGCTCCAGGGTAGACGGGTTTGGCTACACCTTC. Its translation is CASSSRVDGFGYTF.